This TCR beta chain was profiled in a study of regulatory T cells in long-lasting Graves disease (dated by TCRdb to about 2021). Context from the whole study: Patients with newly diagnosed Graves' disease had been on antithyroid drugs for under 3 months. Peripheral blood TCR sequencing and RNA sequencing compared persistent Graves' disease patients with newly diagnosed Graves' disease patients. The study took place in China and was registered as a clinical trial. A total of about 33 samples underwent TCR sequencing: around 13 from persistent and some 20 from newly diagnosed Graves' disease patients. Paper-wide results and their limitations: Sequencing and analysis were restricted to the TCR beta chain. As a limitation, the authors acknowledged that the small sample size may reduce accuracy. TRBV28, TRBJ1-2 and TRBJ2-5 were preferentially used in persistent disease, while TRBV20-1 and TRBJ2-1 were favored in newly diagnosed disease. More public clonotypes were shared among persistent patients (approximately 3,000) than among newly diagnosed patients (roughly 1,000). Persistent Graves' disease patients showed lower TCR Shannon entropy and fewer highly expanded clones than newly diagnosed patients, suggesting clonal expansion. Because the primary lesion, thyroid tissue, could not be accessed, the study looked at peripheral blood alone.

This clonotype was counted at least ten times. The specificity of this receptor is unknown. No base quality information exists; no much larger clone differs at one position. The time point label, read with the paper, signifies: newly diagnosed GD, antithyroid drugs for less than 3 months. For both TCR sequencing and RNA sequencing, RNA was extracted from PBMCs using TRIzol. Graves' disease was diagnosed according to American Thyroid Association guidelines. The patients came from an endocrinology department in Xi'an, China. Each patient gave about 8.1 milliliters of peripheral blood, collected in an EDTA anticoagulant tube. Ficoll Paque Plus density gradient separation was used to isolate PBMCs, and no further T cell sorting was done. An Agilent 2100 Bioanalyzer and agarose gel were used to check RNA quality, while a NanoDrop 2000 measured RNA concentration. In the germline V gene, CDR1 corresponds to SNHLY and CDR2 to FYNNEI. Ends trimmed: V by 4 bases, J by 4 bases; bases unmatched to a gene: 21. Including the terminal cysteine and phenylalanine, the CDR3 comprises 22 residues. Only the CDR3 DNA is retained, 66 bases long and in frame from the first base.

Library preparation employed multiplex PCR. Data came from an Illumina HiSeq 4000. CDR3 regions were amplified by Arm-PCR with iRepertoire HTBI primers to construct TCR beta libraries. Before sequencing, the PCR products went through gel purification. The study's processing was this. Across samples, around 62 TRBV and roughly 13 TRBJ segments were identified and used for gene usage analysis of CDR3 amino acid clonotypes. Filtered high-quality paired reads were merged into contigs using COPE and FqMerger. BLAST was used to align contigs to IMGT TRBV, TRBD and TRBJ reference genes, and CDR3 was defined according to IMGT. Any clonotype with a frequency above 0.1% was counted as a highly expanded clone. Shannon entropy served as the measure of repertoire diversity, while the Gini coefficient captured V-J evenness. Clonotypes shared by more than one individual were considered public. Using fastp at Q25 and MiXCR, TCRdb reprocessed the public reads and kept productive beta chains. Entries that share a CDR3 protein sequence are merged under the most common genes and DNA. The V and J calls, along with clone size, are taken from TCRdb and not from the paper's own processing. Across this sample there are 450,000 to 500,000 distinct CDR3 sequences, with under 20% seen only once. The ten biggest clones cover roughly an eighth of the sample.

This sample was also put to use in a study of T cells in Graves' hyperthyroidism and ophthalmopathy. That second report states: Graves' hyperthyroidism was defined as stable when no progression to ophthalmopathy occurred over 18 months of follow-up. Hyperthyroidism patients were newly diagnosed, had a disease duration of under 2 months, and were aged 18 to 65 years. Exclusion was applied to patients with uncontrolled infections, other autoimmune diseases, pregnancy or lactation. Diagnoses were based on clinical symptoms, serum thyroxine and TRAb, thyroid ultrasound and orbital computed tomography. The first round of RT-PCR for the TCR CDR3 was performed with the HTBI primer set and the Qiagen OneStep RT-PCR kit. Most expanded thyroid clonotypes (frequency above 0.001) were also detected in blood, suggesting blood repertoires may reflect thyroid immune responses. A model built on a 13 V-J signature distinguished ophthalmopathy from stable hyperthyroidism, reaching roughly 88% sensitivity and about 81% specificity in cross-validation and 80%/75% in testing. In validation, the model predicted progression to ophthalmopathy with approximately 70% sensitivity and 72% to 85% specificity, a median of 6.5 months before onset. TCR V-J signatures able to tell the groups apart were searched for in a discovery cohort of some 97 patients, of whom 40 to 45 had Graves' ophthalmopathy and roughly 57 had stable Graves' hyperthyroidism. An independent validation cohort of 18 to 20 hyperthyroidism patients and about 15 patients who later progressed to ophthalmopathy tested prospective prediction of ophthalmopathy. The roughly 91 discovery patients were randomly split 7:3 into training and test sets. The study also compared thyroid tissue and blood T-cell repertoires from about 6 Graves' hyperthyroidism patients. Once sampling was done, hyperthyroidism patients were given methimazole at a starting dose of 30 mg daily, whereas ophthalmopathy patients were given high-dose intravenous methylprednisolone. A second multiplex PCR round built the libraries, followed by size selection and purification. Sequencing of the libraries was done on an Illumina HiSeq2000 using paired-end 100 bp reads. SOAPnuke was used to process the raw data, removing reads that contained adapters or uncalled bases, had a mean Phred below 15, or lacked an exact match to the constant primer or identifier. High-quality paired reads were merged with COPE v1.2.5, and unique nucleotide sequences were defined as clonotypes. MiTCR v1.1 was used to align clonotypes to the IMGT TRBV, TRBD and TRBJ reference segments. Only V-J combinations with frequency above 0.0001, covering about 99% of repertoires, were analysed. A TCS score was defined as the ratio of F50 (clonal expansion) to E x V (chaos), with BLOSUM62-based TCRdist applied between CDR3 peptides within each V-J. Welch's t-statistics and random forest reduced fewer than 600 V-J features to about 13, which were used in a naive Bayes classifier (R e1071). Sample size was not statistically predetermined, and investigators were not blinded to group allocation. TCR Vbeta CDR3 sequencing of some 140 peripheral blood samples (43 ophthalmopathy, 70 to 85 hyperthyroidism and some 17 progressor patients) is reported in the paper.

This TCR derives from a man between 35 and 55 years old with Graves disease. Donor details come from another sample of the same person, matched by shared clones. The specimen comprised peripheral blood mononuclear cells (PBMCs), sampled at new diagnosis, from a patient treated with antithyroid drugs. The chain was built from TRBV2 and TRBJ2-3, with 15 bases aligning to TRBD2. The nucleotide sequence is TGTGCCAGCAGTGCACTCATACCGGGACTAGCGGGAGGTTATTATCGAGCAGATACGCAGTATTTT. Its product reads: CASSALIPGLAGGYYRADTQYF.